This TCR beta chain stems from a study of CD8+ T cells in alopecia areata. Study at large: Tofacitinib was given for 6 to 18 months, then stopped for 6 months. Whole-study results and caveats: Especially in alopecia totalis/universalis, lesional scalp showed greater clonality than normal scalp did. Uncertainty remains about how baseline CD8+ expansion links to response, with one nonresponder.

Sequencing templates came from extracted RNA that was reverse transcribed into cDNA. Data came from immunoSEQ multiplex PCR; TCRdb stores just in-frame clones and leaves some out. The sample carries about 210,000 clones, around three fifths recorded once. On this clone: Its antigen is not identified.

CDR3 length: 15 amino acids. Germline assignment: CDR1 KGHSH and CDR2 LQKENI. Losses at the gene ends were 3 bases for V and 4 bases for J; bases not matched to a gene: 6. Treatment in this sample: oral pan-JAK inhibitor, 5-10 mg twice daily. Peripheral blood and lesional scalp punch biopsies came from alopecia areata patients. This sequence joins TRBV18 and TRBJ2-1; 7 bases are a match to TRBD1. The material sequenced was CD4+ T cells sorted from blood, taken at week 4, from a patient treated with tofacitinib. The clonotype originates from a human donor with alopecia areata. The CDR3 reads CASSPPGTVYNEQFF. The CDR3 DNA is TGTGCCAGCTCACCCCCCGGGACAGTATACAATGAGCAGTTCTTC. The complete variable domain, with remaining parts taken from reference TRBV18 and TRBJ2-1, reads NAGVMQNPRHLVRRRGQEARLRCSPMKGHSHVYWYRQLPEEGLKFMVYLQKENIIDESGMPKERFSAEFPKEGPSILRIQQVVRGDSAAYFCASSPPGTVYNEQFFGPGTRLTVL.